A single T cell receptor beta chain is shown here with its context. The same CDR3 arises from other DNA sequences in this sample as well. This sample is part of a study of blood T cell repertoires in COVID-19. Study-level information: There were acute and convalescent COVID-19 samples, and they came from the United States, Italy and Spain. Nucleic acid was either cDNA or gDNA, and it came from T cells, B-cell-depleted T cells, or PBMCs.

Generated by immunoSEQ multiplex PCR, the TCRdb table keeps only in-frame clones and is missing some. This sample has 290,000 or so clones, with approximately 90% found just once. The V and J ends lost 6 bases and 4 bases, in that order; junction bases with no gene match: 9. This CDR3 spans 16 amino acids. The germline V gene has CDR1 SGHVS and CDR2 FQNEAQ. The chain carries TRBV7-8 and TRBJ2-1; TRBD2 agrees at 10 bases. The receptor was derived from a man aged 18 to 29 with active or convalescent COVID-19. Sequences were obtained from peripheral blood. The CDR3, as DNA: TGTGCCAGCAGTCAACTTCTAGCGGGAGTGTACAATGAGCAGTTCTTC. It is translated as CASSQLLAGVYNEQFF.